This T cell receptor (beta chain) emerged from a study of cytomegalovirus exposure and HLA in healthy donors. Study results and caveats: The study recorded 150 to 200 TCR beta chains that were cytomegalovirus-associated. Reported performance of the classifier showed diagnosis of cytomegalovirus status with high specificity and sensitivity.

TCRdb's table, derived via immunoSEQ multiplex PCR, lists solely in-frame clones and lacks some. The sample records 120,000 to 150,000 clones, roughly four fifths being singletons. Remarks on this clone: Its antigen is unidentified.

This CDR3 is 11 amino acids long. From germline, CDR1 is MNHEY and CDR2 SVGAGI. V was clipped by 4 bases and J by 2 bases, with 2 bases between them. The origin of this receptor is a woman in her 30s in good health and CMV-seronegative. Sequences were obtained from PBMCs. The genes are TRBV6-5 and TRBJ1-1; no definite D call. The chain's CDR3 is CASSSNTEAFF. The CDR3 DNA sequence: TGTGCCAGCAGTTCAAACACTGAAGCTTTCTTT.